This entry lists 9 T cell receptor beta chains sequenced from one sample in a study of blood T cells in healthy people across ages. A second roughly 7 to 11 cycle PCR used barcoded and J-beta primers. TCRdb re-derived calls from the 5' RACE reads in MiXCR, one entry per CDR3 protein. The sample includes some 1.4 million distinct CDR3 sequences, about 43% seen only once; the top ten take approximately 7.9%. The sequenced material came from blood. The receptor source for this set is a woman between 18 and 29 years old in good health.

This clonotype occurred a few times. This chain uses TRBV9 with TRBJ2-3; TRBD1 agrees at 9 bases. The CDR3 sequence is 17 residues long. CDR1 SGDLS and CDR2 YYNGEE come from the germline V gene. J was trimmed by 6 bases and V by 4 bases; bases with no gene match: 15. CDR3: CASSPNPTGGRTDTQYF. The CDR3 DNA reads TGTGCCAGCAGCCCCAACCCCACAGGGGGCAGGACGGATACGCAGTATTTT.

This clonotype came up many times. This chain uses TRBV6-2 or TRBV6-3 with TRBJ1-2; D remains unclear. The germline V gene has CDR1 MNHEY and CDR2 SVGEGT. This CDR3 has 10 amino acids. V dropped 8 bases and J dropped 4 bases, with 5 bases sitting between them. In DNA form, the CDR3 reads TGTGCCAGCTGGAGCTATGGCTACACCTTC. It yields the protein CASWSYGYTF.

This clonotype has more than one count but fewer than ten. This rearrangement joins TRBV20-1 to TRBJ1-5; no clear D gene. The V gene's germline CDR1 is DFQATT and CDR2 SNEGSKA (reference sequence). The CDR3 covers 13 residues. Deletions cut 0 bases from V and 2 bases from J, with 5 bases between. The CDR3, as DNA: TGCAGTGCTAGAGATGAGGGCAATCAGCCCCAGCATTTT. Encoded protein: CSARDEGNQPQHF.

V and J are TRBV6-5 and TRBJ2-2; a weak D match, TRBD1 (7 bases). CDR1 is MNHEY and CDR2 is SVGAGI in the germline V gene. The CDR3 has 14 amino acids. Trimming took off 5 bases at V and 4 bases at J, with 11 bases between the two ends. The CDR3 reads CASSPGGRTGELFF. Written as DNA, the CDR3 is TGTGCCAGCAGTCCAGGGGGGCGCACCGGGGAGCTGTTTTTT.

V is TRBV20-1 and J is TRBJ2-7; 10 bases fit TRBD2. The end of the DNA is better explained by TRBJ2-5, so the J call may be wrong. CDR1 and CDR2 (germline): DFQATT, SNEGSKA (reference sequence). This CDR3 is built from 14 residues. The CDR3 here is CSAPPGLALETQYF. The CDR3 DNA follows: TGCAGTGCCCCACCGGGACTAGCGTTAGAGACCCAGTACTTC.

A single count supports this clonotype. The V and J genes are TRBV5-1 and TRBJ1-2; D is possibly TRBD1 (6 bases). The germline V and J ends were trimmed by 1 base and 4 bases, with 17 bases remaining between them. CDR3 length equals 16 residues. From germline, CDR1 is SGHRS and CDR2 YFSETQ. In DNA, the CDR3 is TGCGCCAGCAGCTTGCCGACAGGTCGAGGGCTCTATGGCTACACCTTC. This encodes CASSLPTGRGLYGYTF.

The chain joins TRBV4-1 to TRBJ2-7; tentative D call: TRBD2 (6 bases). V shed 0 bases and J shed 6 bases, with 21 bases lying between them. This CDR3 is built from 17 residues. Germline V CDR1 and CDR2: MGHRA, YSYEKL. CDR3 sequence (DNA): TGCGCCAGCAGCCAAGATGAGGGCGGGCCCCTGGGAGGCGAGCAGTACTTC. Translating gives CASSQDEGGPLGGEQYF.

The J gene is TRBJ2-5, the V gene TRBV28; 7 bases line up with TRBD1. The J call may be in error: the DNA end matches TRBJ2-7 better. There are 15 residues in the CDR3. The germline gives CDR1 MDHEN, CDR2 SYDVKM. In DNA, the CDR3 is TGTGCCAGCCGTGACCGGGACAGTACGGTGTACGAGCAGTACTTC. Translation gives CASRDRDSTVYEQYF.

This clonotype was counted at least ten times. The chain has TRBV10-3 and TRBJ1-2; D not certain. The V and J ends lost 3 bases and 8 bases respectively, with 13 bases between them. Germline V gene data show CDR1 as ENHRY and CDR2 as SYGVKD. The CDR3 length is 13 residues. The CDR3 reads CAISDSAAGGYTF. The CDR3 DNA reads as TGTGCCATCAGTGACTCGGCCGCGGGAGGCTACACCTTC.